Below, 9 T cell receptor beta chains from the same sample are listed, as sequenced in a study of cytomegalovirus exposure and HLA in healthy donors. Amplification used 60 Vbeta primers and 13 Jbeta primers. The method was immunoSEQ multiplex PCR; TCRdb's version includes in-frame clones alone and lacks a portion of them. The table has 200,000 to 250,000 clones, 60% to 85% seen once; the top ten hold around 15%. Specimen: PBMCs. These receptors were collected from a man aged 40-49 years in good health and CMV-seronegative.

The V and J genes are TRBV2 and TRBJ2-7; possibly TRBD1 for D (5 bases). CDR1 is SNHLY, CDR2 FYNNEI, per germline. The CDR3 totals 11 residues. V was trimmed by 8 bases and J by 5 bases, leaving 10 bases between them. CDR3 in DNA: TGTGCCAGCCGAGAGACAGACGAGCAGTACTTC. Translated, it gives CASRETDEQYF.

The gene calls are TRBV14 and TRBJ2-1, with TRBD2 as a possible D gene (5 bases). CDR1 and CDR2 (germline): SGHDN, FVKESK. The CDR3 consists of 12 residues. Trimming pared 4 bases from V and 10 bases from J, leaving 11 bases between. This CDR3 reads CASSLPGGEQFF. Written as DNA, the CDR3 is TGTGCCAGCAGCCTCCCCGGCGGGGAGCAGTTCTTC.

The chain combines TRBV27 with TRBJ2-7; TRBD1 matches 8 bases. Germline V gene sequence: CDR1 MNHEY, CDR2 SMNVEV (reference sequence). This CDR3 is built from 14 residues. V was pared by 8 bases and J by 1 base, with 7 bases of the junction left unmatched. The CDR3 DNA reads as TGTGCCAGCTCTCATACAGGGGGATCCTACGAGCAGTACTTC. This encodes CASSHTGGSYEQYF.

The V and J genes are TRBV4-1 and TRBJ1-4, with D possibly being TRBD1 (6 bases). V dropped 1 base and J dropped 4 bases, with 10 bases sitting between them. There are 15 residues in the CDR3. From germline, CDR1 is MGHRA and CDR2 YSYEKL. The CDR3, as DNA: TGCGCCAGCAGCCAAGTAACAGGGCTTAATGAAAAACTGTTTTTT. Its protein product is CASSQVTGLNEKLFF.

This rearrangement joins TRBV28 to TRBJ1-2, with a weak D call TRBD1 (5 bases). This CDR3 contains 14 residues. Between the trimmed V and J ends, which lost 5 bases and 2 bases, there was a span of 12 bases. CDR1 MDHEN and CDR2 SYDVKM come from the germline V gene. DNA of the CDR3: TGTGCCAGCAGTCTGGATCAGGGCAACTATGGCTACACCTTC. This translates into CASSLDQGNYGYTF.

The chain links TRBV5-1 to TRBJ1-6; 8 bases agree with TRBD1. V dropped 4 bases and J dropped 9; count of bases not matched to a gene: 12. The germline V gene encodes CDR1 SGHRS and CDR2 YFSETQ. The CDR3 spans 16 residues. The CDR3 region is CASSTQTGAVSSPLHF. The CDR3, as DNA: TGCGCCAGCAGCACCCAGACAGGGGCCGTATCTTCACCCCTCCACTTT.

The chain recombines TRBV7-2 with TRBJ1-5; D is perhaps TRBD1 (6 bases). The CDR3 is 14 residues long. The V end was cut by 5 bases, the J end by 6 bases, with 14 bases between. Germline loops: CDR1 SGHTA, CDR2 FQGNSA. CDR3 nucleotides: TGTGCCAGCAGCGCCCAGGGGCACGGTCAGCCCCAGCATTTT. It specifies CASSAQGHGQPQHF.

The chain couples TRBV7-9 to TRBJ2-7; D not resolved. Trimming removed 6 bases from V and 2 bases from J, with 11 bases in between. The germline CDR1 and CDR2 sequences are SEHNR and FQNEAQ (reference sequence). The CDR3 length is 13 residues. CDR3 nucleotide sequence: TGTGCCAGCAGTCTCCGAGATCCCTACGAGCAGTACTTC. This translates into CASSLRDPYEQYF.

This clone was recorded once. This chain joins TRBV2 and TRBJ2-7; a possible D gene is TRBD1 (5 bases). The germline gives CDR1 SNHLY, CDR2 FYNNEI. The V end lost 4 bases, the J end lost 0 bases, and 10 bases lay between the germline ends. This CDR3 has 14 residues. DNA for the CDR3: TGTGCCAGCAGTGGAACAGGCTTCTCCTACGAGCAGTACTTC. Translated, it gives CASSGTGFSYEQYF.